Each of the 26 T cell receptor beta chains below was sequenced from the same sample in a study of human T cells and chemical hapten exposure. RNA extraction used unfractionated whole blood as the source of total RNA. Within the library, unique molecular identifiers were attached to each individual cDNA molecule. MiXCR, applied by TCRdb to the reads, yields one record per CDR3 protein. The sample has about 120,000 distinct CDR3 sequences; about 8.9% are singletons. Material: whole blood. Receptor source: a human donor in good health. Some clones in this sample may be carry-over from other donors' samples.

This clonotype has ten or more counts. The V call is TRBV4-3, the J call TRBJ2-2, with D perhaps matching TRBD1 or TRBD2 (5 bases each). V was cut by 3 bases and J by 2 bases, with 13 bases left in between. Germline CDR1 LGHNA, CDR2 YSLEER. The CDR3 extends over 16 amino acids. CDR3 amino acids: CASSQGDRINTGELFF. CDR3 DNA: TGCGCCAGCAGCCAGGGAGACAGAATTAACACCGGGGAGCTGTTTTTT.

The CDR3 loop is CASSVRGYNEQFF. Here the CDR3 DNA reads TGTGCCAGTAGTGTCCGGGGTTACAATGAGCAGTTCTTC. This chain joins TRBV19 and TRBJ2-1; perhaps TRBD2 as D (5 bases). Germline CDR1 is LNHDA and CDR2 is SQIVND (reference sequence). The V end lost 5 bases, the J end lost 4 bases, and 9 bases lay between the germline ends. There are 13 residues in the CDR3.

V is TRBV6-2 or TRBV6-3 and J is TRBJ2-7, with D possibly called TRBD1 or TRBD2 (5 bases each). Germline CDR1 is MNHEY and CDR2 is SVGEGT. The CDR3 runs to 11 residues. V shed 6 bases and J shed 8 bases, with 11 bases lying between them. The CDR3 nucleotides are TGTGCCAGCAGCCGGGACGACCAGCAGTACTTC. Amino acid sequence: CASSRDDQQYF.

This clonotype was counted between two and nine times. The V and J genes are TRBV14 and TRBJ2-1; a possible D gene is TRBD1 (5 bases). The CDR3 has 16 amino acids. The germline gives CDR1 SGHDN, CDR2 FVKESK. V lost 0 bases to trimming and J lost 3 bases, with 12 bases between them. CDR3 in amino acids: CASSQDHRTIYNEQFF. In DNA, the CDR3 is TGTGCCAGCAGCCAAGATCATCGGACAATCTACAATGAGCAGTTCTTC.

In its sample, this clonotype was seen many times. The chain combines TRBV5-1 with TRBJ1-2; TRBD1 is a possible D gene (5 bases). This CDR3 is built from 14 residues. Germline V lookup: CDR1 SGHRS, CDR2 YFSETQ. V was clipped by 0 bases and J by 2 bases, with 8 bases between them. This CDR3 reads CASSLGDRNYGYTF. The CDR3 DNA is TGCGCCAGCAGCTTGGGCGACAGAAACTATGGCTACACCTTC.

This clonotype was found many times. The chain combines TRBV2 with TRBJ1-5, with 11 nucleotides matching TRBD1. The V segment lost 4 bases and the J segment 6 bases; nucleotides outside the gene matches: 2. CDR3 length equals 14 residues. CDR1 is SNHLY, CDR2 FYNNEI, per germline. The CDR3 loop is CASSGTGGLQPQHF. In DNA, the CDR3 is TGTGCCAGCAGTGGGACAGGGGGCCTTCAGCCCCAGCATTTT.

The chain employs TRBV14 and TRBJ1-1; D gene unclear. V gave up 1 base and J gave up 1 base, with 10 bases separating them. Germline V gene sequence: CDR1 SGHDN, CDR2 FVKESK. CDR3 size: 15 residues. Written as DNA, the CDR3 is TGTGCCAGCAGCCAAGTTTCGTGGGCGAACACTGAAGCTTTCTTT. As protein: CASSQVSWANTEAFF.

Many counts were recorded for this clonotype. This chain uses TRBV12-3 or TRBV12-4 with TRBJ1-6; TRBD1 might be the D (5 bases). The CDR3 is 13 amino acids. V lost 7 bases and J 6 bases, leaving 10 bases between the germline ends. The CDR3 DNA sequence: TGTGCCAGCAATATCGGGACTAATTCACCCCTCCACTTT. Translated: CASNIGTNSPLHF.

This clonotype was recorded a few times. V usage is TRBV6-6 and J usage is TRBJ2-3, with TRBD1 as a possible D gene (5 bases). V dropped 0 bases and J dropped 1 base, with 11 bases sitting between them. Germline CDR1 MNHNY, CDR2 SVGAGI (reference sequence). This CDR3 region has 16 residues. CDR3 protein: CASSYSGQEGTDTQYF. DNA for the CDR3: TGTGCCAGCAGTTACTCGGGGCAGGAAGGCACAGATACGCAGTATTTT.

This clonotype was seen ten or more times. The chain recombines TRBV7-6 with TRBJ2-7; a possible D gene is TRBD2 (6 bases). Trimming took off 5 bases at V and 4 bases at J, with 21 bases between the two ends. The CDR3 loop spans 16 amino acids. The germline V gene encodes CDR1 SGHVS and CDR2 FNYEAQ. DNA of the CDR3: TGTGCCAGCAGCCCTACTCAGCGGGCCCAGCAGTACGAGCAGTACTTC. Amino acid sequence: CASSPTQRAQQYEQYF. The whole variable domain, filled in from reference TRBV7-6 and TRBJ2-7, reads GAGVSQSPRYKVTKRGQDVALRCDPISGHVSLYWYRQALGQGPEFLTYFNYEAQQDKSGLPNDRFSAERPEGSISTLTIQRTEQRDSAMYRCASSPTQRAQQYEQYFGPGTRLTVT.

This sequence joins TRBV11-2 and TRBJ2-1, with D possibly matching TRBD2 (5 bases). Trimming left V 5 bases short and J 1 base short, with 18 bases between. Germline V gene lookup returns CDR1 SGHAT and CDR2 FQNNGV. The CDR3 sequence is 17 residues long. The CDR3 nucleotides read TGTGCCAGCAGCCCAGGACTGTCTGATCGGTCCTACAATGAGCAGTTCTTC. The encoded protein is CASSPGLSDRSYNEQFF.

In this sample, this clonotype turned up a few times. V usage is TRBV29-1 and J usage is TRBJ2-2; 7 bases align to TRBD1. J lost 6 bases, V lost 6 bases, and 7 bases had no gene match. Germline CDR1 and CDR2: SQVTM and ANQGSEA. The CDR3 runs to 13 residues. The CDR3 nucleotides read TGCAGCGTAGGTAGGACAGGCGCCGGGGAGCTGTTTTTT. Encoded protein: CSVGRTGAGELFF.

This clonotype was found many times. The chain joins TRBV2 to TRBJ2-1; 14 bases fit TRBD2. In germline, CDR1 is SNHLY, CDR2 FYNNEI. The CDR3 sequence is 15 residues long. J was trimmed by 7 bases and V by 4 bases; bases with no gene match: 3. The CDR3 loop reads CASSVRLAGGNEQFF. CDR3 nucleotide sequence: TGTGCCAGCAGTGTACGACTAGCGGGGGGGAATGAGCAGTTCTTC.

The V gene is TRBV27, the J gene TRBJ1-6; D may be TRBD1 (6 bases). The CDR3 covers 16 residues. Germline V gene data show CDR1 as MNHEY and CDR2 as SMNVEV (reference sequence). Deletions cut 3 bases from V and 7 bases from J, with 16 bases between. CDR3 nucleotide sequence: TGTGCCAGCAGTTTGGGCCCGGGGGGCCCGAATTCACCCCTCCACTTT. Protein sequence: CASSLGPGGPNSPLHF.

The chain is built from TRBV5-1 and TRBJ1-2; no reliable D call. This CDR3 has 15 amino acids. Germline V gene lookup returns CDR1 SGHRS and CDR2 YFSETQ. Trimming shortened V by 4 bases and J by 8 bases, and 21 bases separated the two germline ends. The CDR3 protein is CASSLSNPGAGGYTF. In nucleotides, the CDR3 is TGCGCCAGCAGCCTAAGCAACCCGGGAGCCGGCGGCTACACCTTC.

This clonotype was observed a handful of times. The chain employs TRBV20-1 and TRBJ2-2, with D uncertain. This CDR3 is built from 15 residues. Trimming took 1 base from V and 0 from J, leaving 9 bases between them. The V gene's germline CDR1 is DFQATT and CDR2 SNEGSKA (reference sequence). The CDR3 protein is CSARVNGPNTGELFF. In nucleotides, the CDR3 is TGCAGTGCTAGAGTAAACGGACCGAACACCGGGGAGCTGTTTTTT.

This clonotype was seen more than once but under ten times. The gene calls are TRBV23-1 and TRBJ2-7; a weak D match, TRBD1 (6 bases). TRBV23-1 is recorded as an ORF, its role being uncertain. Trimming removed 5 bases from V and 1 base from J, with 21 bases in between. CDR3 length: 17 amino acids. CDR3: CASSATGRTVLSYEQYF. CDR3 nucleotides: TGCGCCAGCAGTGCGACCGGCCGGACAGTCCTTTCCTACGAGCAGTACTTC.

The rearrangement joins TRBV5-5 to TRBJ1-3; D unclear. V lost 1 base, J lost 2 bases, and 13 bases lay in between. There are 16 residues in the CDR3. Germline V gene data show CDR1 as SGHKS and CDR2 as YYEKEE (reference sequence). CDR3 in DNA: TGTGCCAGCAGCTTGAGCGCCACGGGGACTGGAAACACCATATATTTT. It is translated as CASSLSATGTGNTIYF.

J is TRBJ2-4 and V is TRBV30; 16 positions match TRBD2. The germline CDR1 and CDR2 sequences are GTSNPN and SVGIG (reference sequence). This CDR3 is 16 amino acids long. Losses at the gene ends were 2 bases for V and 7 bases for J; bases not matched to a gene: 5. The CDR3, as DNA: TGTGCCTGGAGTTCCGGGACTAGCGGGAGGGGTAACATTCAGTACTTC. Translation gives CAWSSGTSGRGNIQYF.

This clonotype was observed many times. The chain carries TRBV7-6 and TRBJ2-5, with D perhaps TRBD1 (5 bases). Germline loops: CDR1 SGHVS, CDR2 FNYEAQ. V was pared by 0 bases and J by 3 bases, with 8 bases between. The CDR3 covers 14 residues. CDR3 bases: TGTGCCAGCAGCTTAGCTCGACAGAAAGAGACCCAGTACTTC. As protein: CASSLARQKETQYF.

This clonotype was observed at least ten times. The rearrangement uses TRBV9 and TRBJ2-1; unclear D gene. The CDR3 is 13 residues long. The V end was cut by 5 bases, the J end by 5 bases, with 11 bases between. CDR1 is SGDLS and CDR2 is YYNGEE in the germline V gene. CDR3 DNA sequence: TGTGCCAGCAGGGGCCAACCCGACAATGAGCAGTTCTTC. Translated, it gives CASRGQPDNEQFF.

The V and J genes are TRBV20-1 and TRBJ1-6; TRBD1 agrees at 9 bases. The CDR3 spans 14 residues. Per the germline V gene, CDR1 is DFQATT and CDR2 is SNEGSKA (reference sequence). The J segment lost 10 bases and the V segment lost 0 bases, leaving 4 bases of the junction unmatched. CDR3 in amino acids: CSARDGTGPSPLHF. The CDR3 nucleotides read TGCAGTGCTAGAGATGGGACAGGGCCCTCACCCCTCCACTTT.

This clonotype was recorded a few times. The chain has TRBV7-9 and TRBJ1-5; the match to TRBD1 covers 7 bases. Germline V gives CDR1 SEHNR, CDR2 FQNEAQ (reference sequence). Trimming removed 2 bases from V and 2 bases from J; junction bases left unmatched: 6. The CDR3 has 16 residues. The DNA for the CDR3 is TGTGCCAGCAGCTTAAGTACAGGGGCTGGCAATCAGCCCCAGCATTTT. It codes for CASSLSTGAGNQPQHF.

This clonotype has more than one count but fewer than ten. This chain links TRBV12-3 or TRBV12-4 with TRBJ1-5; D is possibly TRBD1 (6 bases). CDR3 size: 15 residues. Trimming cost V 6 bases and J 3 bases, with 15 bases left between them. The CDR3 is CASRPGDNPNQPQHF. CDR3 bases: TGTGCCAGCAGGCCGGGGGACAATCCCAATCAGCCCCAGCATTTT.

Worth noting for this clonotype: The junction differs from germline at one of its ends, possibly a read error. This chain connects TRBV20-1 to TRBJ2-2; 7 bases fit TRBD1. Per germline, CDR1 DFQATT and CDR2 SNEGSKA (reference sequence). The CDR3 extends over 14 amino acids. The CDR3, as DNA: TGCAGTGCTCGAGAAAGGGGGCTCACCGGGGAGCTGTTTTTT. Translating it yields CSARERGLTGELFF.

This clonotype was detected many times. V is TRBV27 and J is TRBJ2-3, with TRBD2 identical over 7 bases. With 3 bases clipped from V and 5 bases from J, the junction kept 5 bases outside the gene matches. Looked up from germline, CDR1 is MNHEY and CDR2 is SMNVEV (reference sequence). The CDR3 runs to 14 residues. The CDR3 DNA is TGTGCCAGCAGTTTGTCTAGCGGCGGAGATACGCAGTATTTT. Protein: CASSLSSGGDTQYF.